The 28 T cell receptor beta chains presented below share a single source sample, sequenced in a study of cytomegalovirus exposure and HLA in healthy donors (dated by TCRdb to the late 2010s). Libraries were prepared through the immunoSEQ multiplex PCR assay. For the multiplex PCR, a mixture combining 60 forward primers for TCR Vbeta segments and 13 reverse primers for TCR Jbeta segments was used. Drawn from immuneACCESS, this table holds only the in-frame rearrangements with V and J called that TCRdb kept. Clones are partly lost; checked studies trace under half to an unresolved V gene and leave the rest unexplained. This sample gives about 120,000 clones in total; around 82% of them show up just once. The ten largest make up 3.6% of the sample. Sequencing input: PBMCs. These TCRs come from a middle-aged woman in good health and CMV-seropositive.

The genes are TRBV16 and TRBJ2-4, with a weak D call TRBD2 (5 bases). Per the germline V gene, CDR1 is KGHSY and CDR2 is FQNENV. This CDR3 is 17 amino acids long. With 1 base removed from V and 0 bases from J, the gap between germline ends came to 13 bases. CDR3 sequence: CASSQLRSRAAKNIQYF. Written as DNA, the CDR3 is TGTGCCAGCAGCCAATTACGGTCGCGGGCAGCCAAAAACATTCAGTACTTC.

This chain connects TRBV7-9 to TRBJ2-7; TRBD1 is a possible D gene (6 bases). There are 13 residues in the CDR3. Germline CDR1 is SEHNR and CDR2 is FQNEAQ (reference sequence). The V end lost 7 bases, the J end lost 3 bases, and 13 bases lay between the germline ends. This CDR3 is CASTTRGIYEQYF. CDR3 DNA: TGTGCCAGCACCACCAGGGGTATCTACGAGCAGTACTTC.

The V and J genes are TRBV7-9 and TRBJ2-1, with 8 bases matching TRBD1. CDR1 and CDR2 (germline): SEHNR, FQNEAQ (reference sequence). There are 14 residues in the CDR3. Unmatched junction bases numbered 7, after V lost 5 bases and J lost 7 bases. This chain's CDR3 is CASSTRQGKNEQFF. CDR3 in DNA: TGTGCCAGCAGCACTCGACAGGGGAAGAATGAGCAGTTCTTC.

This chain uses TRBV19 with TRBJ2-1; a weak D match, TRBD2 (5 bases). The CDR3 extends over 13 amino acids. V shed 3 bases and J shed 9 bases, with 12 bases lying between them. Looked up from germline, CDR1 is LNHDA and CDR2 is SQIVND (reference sequence). CDR3 bases: TGTGCCAGTAGTATCGGGTTAGCGTCTGAGCAGTTCTTC. It encodes CASSIGLASEQFF.

This clone is a singleton in its sample. This chain joins TRBV7-8 and TRBJ2-2, with D possibly TRBD2 on 6 matching bases. The CDR3 sequence is 19 residues long. V was clipped by 5 bases and J by 0 bases, with 22 bases between them. Germline V gives CDR1 SGHVS, CDR2 FQNEAQ. CDR3 nucleotide sequence: TGTGCCAGCAGCGCGAAGGGACTTCTACAGCCTGCGAACACCGGGGAGCTGTTTTTT. Its protein is CASSAKGLLQPANTGELFF. Complete variable domain (other parts from reference TRBV7-8 and TRBJ2-2): GAGVSQSPRYKVAKRGQDVALRCDPISGHVSLFWYQQALGQGPEFLTYFQNEAQLDKSGLPSDRFFAERPEGSVSTLKIQRTQQEDSAVYLCASSAKGLLQPANTGELFFGEGSRLTVL.

This clone was observed once. The genes are TRBV7-9 and TRBJ1-1, with 10 nucleotides matching TRBD1. CDR1 SEHNR and CDR2 FQNEAQ come from the germline V gene (reference sequence). The CDR3 extends over 16 amino acids. The V and J ends lost 3 bases and 7 bases, in that order; junction bases with no gene match: 11. CDR3 loop: CASSFDRGQISVEAFF. The CDR3 DNA reads TGTGCCAGCAGCTTCGACAGGGGGCAGATTTCAGTTGAAGCTTTCTTT.

The V gene is TRBV11-3, the J gene TRBJ2-1; the D gene is possibly TRBD2 (5 bases). The germline V gene encodes CDR1 SGHNT and CDR2 YENEEA. V lost 7 bases, J lost 1 base, and 14 bases lay in between. The CDR3 sequence is 15 residues long. CDR3 protein: CASNLGDDSYNEQFF. In nucleotides, the CDR3 is TGTGCCAGCAACCTCGGGGATGATTCCTACAATGAGCAGTTCTTC.

J is TRBJ2-3 and V is TRBV7-3; a weak D match, TRBD1 (7 bases). Germline CDR1 reads SGHTA; CDR2 reads FQGTGA. The ends were cut back, 5 bases at V and 2 bases at J, with 14 bases in the middle. CDR3 size: 15 residues. Here the CDR3 reads CASSPQGGITDTQYF. The CDR3 DNA reads as TGTGCCAGCAGCCCCCAGGGGGGAATCACAGATACGCAGTATTTT.

V and J are TRBV28 and TRBJ1-1; 8 nucleotides align to TRBD1. Germline lookup yields CDR1 MDHEN and CDR2 SYDVKM. Trimming at V came to 3 bases and at J to 4 bases, leaving 4 bases not matched to a gene. The CDR3 covers 14 residues. The chain's CDR3 is CASSLLDRGTEAFF. The CDR3 DNA follows: TGTGCCAGCAGTTTGCTAGACAGGGGCACTGAAGCTTTCTTT.

The chain employs TRBV28 and TRBJ1-4; unclear D gene. The CDR3 consists of 16 residues. Germline CDR1 MDHEN, CDR2 SYDVKM. Trimming pared 4 bases from V and 2 bases from J, leaving 14 bases between. As DNA, the CDR3 is TGTGCCAGCAGTTCACCTGCGGCTGGGACTAATGAAAAACTGTTTTTT. The encoded protein is CASSSPAAGTNEKLFF.

This clone has just a few counts. This chain connects TRBV2 to TRBJ1-1; D unclear. CDR1 is SNHLY and CDR2 is FYNNEI in the germline V gene. CDR3 length: 14 residues. Trimming left V 4 bases short and J 10 bases short, with 19 bases between. The CDR3 spells CASSATQGSRGAFF. CDR3 DNA: TGTGCCAGCAGTGCCACCCAAGGAAGTCGGGGAGCTTTCTTT. The full variable domain, rest sourced from reference TRBV2 and TRBJ1-1, is EPEVTQTPSHQVTQMGQEVILRCVPISNHLYFYWYRQILGQKVEFLVSFYNNEISEKSEIFDDQFSVERPDGSNFTLKIRSTKLEDSAMYFCASSATQGSRGAFFGQGTRLTVV.

The chain is built from TRBV6-1 and TRBJ2-1, with 12 positions matching TRBD2. The CDR3 runs 16 residues. Losses at the gene ends were 2 bases for V and 8 bases for J; bases not matched to a gene: 7. Per the germline V gene, CDR1 is MNHNS and CDR2 is SASEGT. The CDR3, as DNA: TGTGCCAGCAGTGAAAAGGGACTAGCGGGTTCGGATGAGCAGTTCTTC. It codes for CASSEKGLAGSDEQFF.

The V call is TRBV10-3, the J call TRBJ2-7; D remains unclear. Trimming took 6 bases from V and 0 from J, leaving 9 bases between them. Germline CDR1 and CDR2: ENHRY and SYGVKD. The CDR3 is 13 amino acids. CDR3 amino acids: CAISHPSSYEQYF. CDR3 bases: TGTGCCATCAGCCATCCCAGCTCCTACGAGCAGTACTTC.

The chain has TRBV27 and TRBJ2-1; TRBD1 might be the D (5 bases). The germline V and J ends were trimmed by 5 bases and 0 bases, with 11 bases remaining between them. The CDR3 length is 15 residues. Germline assignment: CDR1 MNHEY and CDR2 SMNVEV (reference sequence). CDR3 coding DNA: TGTGCCAGCAGTCCAAGACAGAGCTCCTACAATGAGCAGTTCTTC. It specifies CASSPRQSSYNEQFF.

The V gene is TRBV7-3, the J gene TRBJ2-3; D gene unclear. V lost 10 bases, J lost 2 bases, and 10 bases lay in between. Per the germline V gene, CDR1 is SGHTA and CDR2 is FQGTGA. The CDR3 spans 12 residues. The CDR3 reads CAIPSSTDTQYF. The CDR3 nucleotides are TGTGCCATCCCGTCCTCCACAGATACGCAGTATTTT.

V gene TRBV29-1 combines with J gene TRBJ2-2; a possible D gene is TRBD1 (5 bases). The V end was cut by 4 bases, the J end by 1 base, with 13 bases between. This CDR3 is 15 amino acids long. Germline assignment: CDR1 SQVTM and CDR2 ANQGSEA. CDR3 bases: TGCAGCGTTGGGATCACAGGAGAGAACACCGGGGAGCTGTTTTTT. Its translation is CSVGITGENTGELFF.

The rearrangement joins TRBV28 to TRBJ2-7; 7 nucleotides agree with TRBD1. The germline V gene encodes CDR1 MDHEN and CDR2 SYDVKM. Germline trimming cut 4 bases from V and 2 bases from J; bases unmatched to any gene: 5. The CDR3 is 14 amino acids. CDR3 sequence reads: CASSSLRGTYEQYF. The CDR3 DNA is TGTGCCAGCAGTTCCCTCAGGGGGACCTACGAGCAGTACTTC.

As concerns this clone: The junction and the germline gene differ at one end; a read error may be behind it. The chain is built from TRBV28 and TRBJ2-5; 11 bases line up with TRBD2. Germline V CDR1 and CDR2: MDHEN, SYDVKM. The CDR3 is made up of 21 amino acids. CDR3 DNA sequence: TGTGCCAGCAGCACCCCTACCCCGGGACTAGCGGAACAGCCGGCCCAACAGACCCAGTACTTC. Its translation is CASSTPTPGLAEQPAQQTQYF.

This chain connects TRBV19 to TRBJ2-3; TRBD2 is a possible D gene (6 bases). Germline values: CDR1 LNHDA, CDR2 SQIVND (reference sequence). V lost 3 bases and J lost 0, with 10 bases in between. This CDR3 is built from 15 residues. CDR3 sequence reads: CASSIGTLSTDTQYF. CDR3 in DNA: TGTGCCAGTAGTATCGGGACTCTCAGCACAGATACGCAGTATTTT.

Only a few counts were recorded for this clone. CDR3 bases: TGTGCCAGCAGCTTCGAGACAGGGATAAATCAGCCCCAGCATTTT. This codes for CASSFETGINQPQHF. The chain carries TRBV5-8 and TRBJ1-5, with 7 positions matching TRBD1. The CDR3 length is 15 residues. The junction had 6 bases not matched to a gene; V was cut back by 2 bases and J by 4 bases. Per germline, CDR1 SGHTS and CDR2 YDEGEE.

The V and J genes are TRBV30 and TRBJ2-5; 7 nucleotides match TRBD2. Losses at the gene ends were 7 bases for V and 1 base for J; bases not matched to a gene: 6. This CDR3 has 13 amino acids. Germline V gene lookup returns CDR1 GTSNPN and CDR2 SVGIG (reference sequence). DNA of the CDR3: TGTGCCTACGTAGGGAGGGCCCAAGAGACCCAGTACTTC. This sequence encodes CAYVGRAQETQYF.

The V call is TRBV25-1, the J call TRBJ2-1; 11 positions match TRBD2. The ends lost 7 bases at V and 9 bases at J; junction bases unmatched: 14. The CDR3 loop spans 16 amino acids. Germline V gene lookup returns CDR1 MGHDK and CDR2 SYGVNS. DNA of the CDR3: TGTGCCAGCACCCAGTCTGCTAGCGGGAGGATCGCTGAGCAGTTCTTC. Protein product: CASTQSASGRIAEQFF.

The chain is built from TRBV5-1 and TRBJ1-5; D not resolved. In germline, CDR1 is SGHRS, CDR2 YFSETQ. CDR3 length: 18 amino acids. Trimming stripped 4 bases from V and 3 bases from J, with 23 bases between. The CDR3 protein is CASSATPATPDSNQPQHF. For the CDR3, the DNA is TGCGCCAGCAGCGCAACACCGGCGACGCCCGACTCCAATCAGCCCCAGCATTTT.

The chain couples TRBV4-1 to TRBJ2-6, with D maybe TRBD2 (6 bases). There are 19 residues in the CDR3. Trimming pared 4 bases from V and 0 bases from J, leaving 19 bases between. Per the germline V gene, CDR1 is MGHRA and CDR2 is YSYEKL. The CDR3 reads CASSRRVLPGSSGANVLTF. The DNA for the CDR3 is TGCGCCAGCAGCCGGAGGGTCCTCCCGGGCAGCTCTGGGGCCAACGTCCTGACTTTC.

This clone was observed a few times. This chain links TRBV7-3 with TRBJ2-6, with 8 bases matching TRBD2. Germline trimming cut 5 bases from V and 0 bases from J; bases unmatched to any gene: 3. The CDR3 spans 16 residues. Per the germline V gene, CDR1 is SGHTA and CDR2 is FQGTGA. The CDR3 reads CASSLGGVSGANVLTF. CDR3 nucleotides: TGTGCCAGCAGCCTCGGGGGGGTCTCTGGGGCCAACGTCCTGACTTTC.

The chain uses TRBV19 and TRBJ1-1; D unresolved. Germline CDR1 reads LNHDA; CDR2 reads SQIVND (reference sequence). The CDR3 length is 13 residues. Deletions cut 5 bases from V and 3 bases from J, with 10 bases between. CDR3 coding DNA: TGTGCCAGTAGTCTTCAGGTGGACACTGAAGCTTTCTTT. Translation gives CASSLQVDTEAFF.

The rearrangement uses TRBV9 and TRBJ2-1, with D uncertain. Germline assignment: CDR1 SGDLS and CDR2 YYNGEE. CDR3 length: 12 residues. Trimming took 0 bases from V and 5 from J, leaving 3 bases between them. CDR3 loop: CASSVAHNEQFF. The CDR3 bases are TGTGCCAGCAGCGTAGCTCACAATGAGCAGTTCTTC.

The V and J genes are TRBV11-2 and TRBJ2-1; 10 nucleotides match TRBD2. There are 16 residues in the CDR3. Germline assignment: CDR1 SGHAT and CDR2 FQNNGV. V was pared by 5 bases and J by 8 bases, with 12 bases of the junction left unmatched. Here the CDR3 DNA reads TGTGCCAGCAGCCCGTGGTCCAGCGGGAGGGCCCATGAGCAGTTCTTC. This sequence encodes CASSPWSSGRAHEQFF. The full variable domain, its missing parts supplied by reference TRBV11-2 and TRBJ2-1, is EAGVAQSPRYKIIEKRQSVAFWCNPISGHATLYWYQQILGQGPKLLIQFQNNGVVDDSQLPKDRFSAERLKGVDSTLKIQPAKLEDSAVYLCASSPWSSGRAHEQFFGPGTRLTVL.